This T cell receptor (beta chain) was documented in a study of blood T cell repertoires in COVID-19. Overall study: T cells, B-cell-depleted T cells, or PBMCs provided the cDNA or gDNA that served as material.

Only one count was recorded for this clone. Sequenced by immunoSEQ multiplex PCR; TCRdb stores in-frame clones only, minus some. The table includes around 150,000 clones, roughly 90% detected once. The germline CDR1 and CDR2 sequences are SNHLY and FYNNEI. V was pared by 6 bases and J by 3 bases, with 4 bases of the junction left unmatched. The CDR3 runs to 13 residues. The chain links TRBV2 to TRBJ1-2; 7 bases match TRBD1. Sequencing was carried out using PBMCs or T cells enriched from blood (not recorded which). The sequence came from a woman aged 45-65 years who had recovered from COVID-19. The CDR3 spells CASRATGDYGYTF. The CDR3, as DNA: TGTGCCAGCAGGGCAACAGGGGACTATGGCTACACCTTC.